The 23 T cell receptor beta chains below all came from one sample that was sequenced in a study of T cell responses to AZD1222 COVID-19 vaccine. The data were produced by immunoSEQ multiplex PCR, yet TCRdb's version contains in-frame clones alone and is incomplete. The sample yields 90,000 to 140,000 clones, 75% to 90% seen once. The sequencing used peripheral blood, collected 28 days after the second AZD1222 dose. The receptors here all came from an adult who received the AZD1222 COVID-19 vaccine.

V is TRBV15 and J is TRBJ1-5; D remains unclear. CDR3 length: 13 residues. CDR1 and CDR2 from the germline V gene are LNHNV and YYDKDF (reference sequence). Trimming left V 0 bases short and J 6 bases short, with 6 bases between. The CDR3 nucleotides are TGTGCCACCAGCAGAGATCGGGTTCAGCCCCAGCATTTT. It encodes CATSRDRVQPQHF.

The chain has TRBV7-3 and TRBJ2-1, with D perhaps TRBD1 (5 bases). Germline CDR1 is SGHTA and CDR2 is FQGTGA. The V end was cut by 2 bases, the J end by 3 bases, with 14 bases between. This CDR3 has 16 amino acids. In nucleotides, the CDR3 is TGTGCCAGCAGCTTAGGGGCAGGCCGCTACTACAATGAGCAGTTCTTC. This encodes CASSLGAGRYYNEQFF.

V and J are TRBV20-1 and TRBJ2-1; D gene ambiguous. Germline CDR1 reads DFQATT; CDR2 reads SNEGSKA (reference sequence). V lost 6 bases and J 7 bases, leaving 7 bases between the germline ends. The CDR3 length is 10 residues. The CDR3 spells CSAAANEQFF. CDR3 coding DNA: TGCAGTGCCGCAGCGAATGAGCAGTTCTTC.

This chain joins TRBV7-3 and TRBJ1-1; D unresolved. Deletions cut 5 bases from V and 1 base from J, with 8 bases between. The CDR3 extends over 13 amino acids. In germline, CDR1 is SGHTA, CDR2 FQGTGA. The CDR3 DNA follows: TGTGCCAGCAGCATACGACAGAACACTGAAGCTTTCTTT. Its translation is CASSIRQNTEAFF.

The chain is built from TRBV29-1 and TRBJ2-3; maybe TRBD1 (5 bases). The germline V and J ends were trimmed by 3 bases and 0 bases, with 10 bases remaining between them. Germline CDR1 reads SQVTM; CDR2 reads ANQGSEA. This CDR3 spans 14 amino acids. This chain's CDR3 is CSVDPGYSTDTQYF. CDR3 DNA: TGCAGCGTTGACCCAGGGTATAGCACAGATACGCAGTATTTT.

The chain couples TRBV11-2 to TRBJ2-2; no reliable D call. The germline gives CDR1 SGHAT, CDR2 FQNNGV. Trimming pared 4 bases from V and 6 bases from J, leaving 15 bases between. CDR3 length: 15 residues. CDR3 DNA sequence: TGTGCCAGCAGCTCTAGACTGTCCCTCGCCGGGGAGCTGTTTTTT. This sequence encodes CASSSRLSLAGELFF.

The V and J genes are TRBV28 and TRBJ1-4, with TRBD1 as a possible D gene (6 bases). CDR1 MDHEN and CDR2 SYDVKM come from the germline V gene. This CDR3 spans 16 amino acids. Between the trimmed V and J ends, which lost 6 bases and 0 bases, there was a span of 14 bases. CDR3 region: CASSQGQVATNEKLFF. The CDR3 nucleotides read TGTGCCAGCAGCCAGGGGCAAGTTGCAACTAATGAAAAACTGTTTTTT.

The chain uses TRBV27 and TRBJ1-6; D is uncertain. The ends were cut back, 6 bases at V and 0 bases at J, with 9 bases in the middle. CDR3 length: 15 residues. CDR1 is MNHEY, CDR2 SMNVEV, per germline (reference sequence). CDR3 DNA sequence: TGTGCCAGCAGCCCCCGGGGCTCCTATAATTCACCCCTCCACTTT. It encodes CASSPRGSYNSPLHF.

This clone was seen only once. The chain couples TRBV5-5 to TRBJ1-4; 7 positions agree with TRBD1. This CDR3 is built from 16 residues. CDR1 is SGHKS, CDR2 YYEKEE, per germline (reference sequence). V was pared by 4 bases and J by 3 bases, with 9 bases of the junction left unmatched. The CDR3 nucleotides read TGTGCCAGCAGCCTGCTCATGGGGACAGCTAATGAAAAACTGTTTTTT. Its translation: CASSLLMGTANEKLFF.

This chain links TRBV10-3 with TRBJ1-4; 8 nucleotides align to TRBD1. The J segment lost 5 bases and the V segment lost 4 bases, leaving 6 bases of the junction unmatched. The CDR3 is made up of 15 amino acids. Germline V gene data show CDR1 as ENHRY and CDR2 as SYGVKD. CDR3: CAISASTGVNEKLFF. CDR3 coding DNA: TGTGCCATCAGTGCCTCGACAGGGGTGAATGAAAAACTGTTTTTT.

The chain combines TRBV20-1 with TRBJ1-4, with D uncertain. Trimming pared 3 bases from V and 6 bases from J, leaving 8 bases between. The germline V gene encodes CDR1 DFQATT and CDR2 SNEGSKA (reference sequence). The CDR3 length is 12 residues. CDR3 loop: CSASSGYEKLFF. Here the CDR3 DNA reads TGCAGTGCTAGTTCTGGGTATGAAAAACTGTTTTTT.

This chain connects TRBV6-5 to TRBJ1-2; weak D call: TRBD1 (5 bases). The V gene's germline CDR1 is MNHEY and CDR2 SVGAGI. The CDR3 is made up of 13 amino acids. With 5 bases removed from V and 5 bases from J, the gap between germline ends came to 12 bases. CDR3 region: CASSIQEGYGYTF. The CDR3 DNA sequence: TGTGCCAGCAGTATCCAGGAGGGGTATGGCTACACCTTC.

This chain links TRBV6-1 with TRBJ1-1, with D uncertain. V was shortened by 1 base and J by 11 bases, with 14 bases between the two germline ends. This CDR3 has 13 residues. Per germline, CDR1 MNHNS and CDR2 SASEGT. The CDR3 spells CASSEEAGSFAFF. CDR3 coding DNA: TGTGCCAGCAGTGAAGAGGCTGGGTCTTTCGCTTTCTTT.

A few counts support this clone. This rearrangement joins TRBV9 to TRBJ1-1, with D uncertain. This CDR3 has 14 amino acids. V lost 3 bases, J lost 0 bases, and 9 bases lay in between. Germline V gene data show CDR1 as SGDLS and CDR2 as YYNGEE. The DNA of the CDR3 is TGTGCCAGCAGCGCCGGCCTATTGAACACTGAAGCTTTCTTT. Its protein product is CASSAGLLNTEAFF. The variable domain in full, completed from reference TRBV9 and TRBJ1-1, reads DSGVTQTPKHLITATGQRVTLRCSPRSGDLSVYWYQQSLDQGLQFLIQYYNGEERAKGNILERFSAQQFPDLHSELNLSSLELGDSALYFCASSAGLLNTEAFFGQGTRLTVV.

This clone was observed a handful of times. V gene TRBV10-3 combines with J gene TRBJ1-3; TRBD1 matches 7 bases. The CDR3 length is 14 residues. Germline V gene sequence: CDR1 ENHRY, CDR2 SYGVKD. The ends lost 10 bases at V and 0 bases at J; junction bases unmatched: 6. CDR3 sequence: CATRDSHSGNTIYF. Here the CDR3 DNA reads TGTGCCACGCGGGACAGTCACTCTGGAAACACCATATATTTT.

The gene calls are TRBV6-5 and TRBJ1-1; the D is unclear. This CDR3 contains 12 residues. V was clipped by 0 bases and J by 4 bases, with 3 bases between them. Germline V gives CDR1 MNHEY, CDR2 SVGAGI. This chain's CDR3 is CASSYSSTEAFF. CDR3 coding DNA: TGTGCCAGCAGTTACTCAAGCACTGAAGCTTTCTTT.

CDR3 amino acids: CASSVLAKNIQYF. The CDR3 DNA reads TGTGCCAGCAGCGTACTAGCCAAAAACATTCAGTACTTC. The chain has TRBV16 and TRBJ2-4; D uncertain. The CDR3 totals 13 residues. V was cut by 5 bases and J by 0 bases, with 5 bases left in between. Germline V gene lookup returns CDR1 KGHSY and CDR2 FQNENV.

The table lists this clone with a count of one. V gene TRBV3-1 (or the pseudogene TRBV3-2) combines with J gene TRBJ1-3, with TRBD1 as a possible D gene (6 bases). CDR1 and CDR2 from the germline V gene are LGHDT and YNNKEL (reference sequence). Trimming took off 2 bases at V and 8 bases at J, with 13 bases between the two ends. The CDR3 length is 14 residues. The CDR3: CASSQSGGGHTIYF. The CDR3 nucleotides read TGTGCCAGCAGCCAATCCGGCGGGGGGCACACCATATATTTT.

This chain joins TRBV5-4 and TRBJ2-1, with 10 bases identical to TRBD2. With V trimmed by 0 bases and J by 2 bases, 5 bases remained unmatched. CDR1 SGHNT and CDR2 YYREEE come from the germline V gene (reference sequence). The CDR3 sequence is 17 residues long. CDR3 DNA: TGTGCCAGCAGCTTGGCCGGTAGCGGGAGGACCTACAATGAGCAGTTCTTC. It encodes CASSLAGSGRTYNEQFF.

The J gene is TRBJ2-5, the V gene TRBV28; 10 positions agree with TRBD2. Germline assignment: CDR1 MDHEN and CDR2 SYDVKM. The V gene end was trimmed by 5 bases and the J gene end by 5 bases; junction bases not matched to a gene: 8. The CDR3 spans 15 residues. The CDR3 region is CASSPSGRATETQYF. The CDR3 nucleotides are TGTGCCAGCAGTCCCAGCGGGAGGGCCACCGAGACCCAGTACTTC.

This clone was seen once. The chain combines TRBV9 with TRBJ2-7; D tentatively fits TRBD1 or TRBD2 (5 bases each). Deletions cut 2 bases from V and 0 bases from J, with 12 bases between. The CDR3 has 15 residues. Germline V gene lookup returns CDR1 SGDLS and CDR2 YYNGEE. CDR3 DNA sequence: TGTGCCAGCAGCGTCTCCTGGGGGAGCTCCTACGAGCAGTACTTC. Its translation: CASSVSWGSSYEQYF.

The V gene is TRBV24-1, the J gene TRBJ1-5; D gene unclear. Looked up from germline, CDR1 is KGHDR and CDR2 is SFDVKD. Deletions cut 9 bases from V and 6 bases from J, with 17 bases between. The CDR3 has 14 residues. CDR3 protein: CATAAIWESQPQHF. The CDR3 DNA reads TGTGCCACCGCCGCAATCTGGGAGAGTCAGCCCCAGCATTTT.

The chain links TRBV28 to TRBJ2-5; no firm D call. The CDR3 covers 12 residues. The V and J ends lost 5 bases and 4 bases respectively, with 8 bases between them. The germline V gene has CDR1 MDHEN and CDR2 SYDVKM. The CDR3 loop reads CASSLQRETQYF. The CDR3 DNA reads TGTGCCAGCAGTCTCCAGAGAGAGACCCAGTACTTC.